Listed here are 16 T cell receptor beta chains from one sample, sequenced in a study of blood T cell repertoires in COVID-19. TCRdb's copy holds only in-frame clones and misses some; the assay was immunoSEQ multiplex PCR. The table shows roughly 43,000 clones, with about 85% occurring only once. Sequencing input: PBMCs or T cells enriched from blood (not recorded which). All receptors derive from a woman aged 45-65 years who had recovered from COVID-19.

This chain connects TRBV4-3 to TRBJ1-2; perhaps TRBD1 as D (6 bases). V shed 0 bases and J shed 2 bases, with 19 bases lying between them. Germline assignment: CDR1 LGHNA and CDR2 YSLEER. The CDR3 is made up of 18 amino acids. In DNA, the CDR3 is TGCGCCAGCAGCCAAGATTTTCGGGCGCAGGGACAAAACTATGGCTACACCTTC. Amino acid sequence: CASSQDFRAQGQNYGYTF.

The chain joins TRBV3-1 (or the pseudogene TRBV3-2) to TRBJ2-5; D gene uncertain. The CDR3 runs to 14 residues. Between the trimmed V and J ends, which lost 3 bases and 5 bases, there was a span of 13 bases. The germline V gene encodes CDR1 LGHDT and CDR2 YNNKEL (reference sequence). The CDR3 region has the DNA TGTGCCAGCAGCCATGCAGACTCGAAGGAGACCCAGTACTTC. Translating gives CASSHADSKETQYF.

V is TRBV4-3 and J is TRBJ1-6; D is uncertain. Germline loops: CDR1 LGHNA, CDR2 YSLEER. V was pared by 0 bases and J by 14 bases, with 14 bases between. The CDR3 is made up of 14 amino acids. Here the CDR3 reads CASSQDQEGGTLHF. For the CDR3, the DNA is TGCGCCAGCAGCCAAGATCAGGAGGGAGGGACCCTCCACTTT.

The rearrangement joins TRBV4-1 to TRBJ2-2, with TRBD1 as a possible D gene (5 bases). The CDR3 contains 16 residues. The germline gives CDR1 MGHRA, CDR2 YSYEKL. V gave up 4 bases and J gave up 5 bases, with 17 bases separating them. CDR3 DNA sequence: TGCGCCAGCAGCCGTGGGCACCAGGGTGGAACCGGGGAGCTGTTTTTT. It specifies CASSRGHQGGTGELFF.

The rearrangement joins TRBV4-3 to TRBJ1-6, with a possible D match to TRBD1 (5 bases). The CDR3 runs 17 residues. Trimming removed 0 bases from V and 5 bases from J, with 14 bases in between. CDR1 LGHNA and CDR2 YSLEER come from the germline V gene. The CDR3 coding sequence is TGCGCCAGCAGCCAAGATCAGGGAGGGGAGGATAATTCACCCCTCCACTTT. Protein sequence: CASSQDQGGEDNSPLHF.

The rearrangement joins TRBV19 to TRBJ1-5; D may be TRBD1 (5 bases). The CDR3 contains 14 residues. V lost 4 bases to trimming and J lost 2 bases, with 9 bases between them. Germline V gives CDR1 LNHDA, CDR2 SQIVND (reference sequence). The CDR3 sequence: CASSTTGRNQPQHF. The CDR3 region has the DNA TGTGCCAGTAGTACCACAGGTCGCAATCAGCCCCAGCATTTT.

The CDR3 spells CASSLTSGLYNEQFF. The CDR3 nucleotides read TGTGCCAGCAGCTTGACTAGCGGGCTATACAATGAGCAGTTCTTC. V and J are TRBV7-2 and TRBJ2-1, with TRBD2 matching 10 bases. The CDR3 has 15 amino acids. The ends lost 3 bases at V and 4 bases at J; junction bases unmatched: 3. Germline CDR1 is SGHTA and CDR2 is FQGNSA.

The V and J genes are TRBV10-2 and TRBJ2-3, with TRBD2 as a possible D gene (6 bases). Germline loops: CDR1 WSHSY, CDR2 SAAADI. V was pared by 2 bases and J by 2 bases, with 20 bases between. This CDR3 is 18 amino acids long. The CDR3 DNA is TGCGCCAGCAGTGAGACGGCGTTCGGGACTCATTACACAGATACGCAGTATTTT. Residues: CASSETAFGTHYTDTQYF.

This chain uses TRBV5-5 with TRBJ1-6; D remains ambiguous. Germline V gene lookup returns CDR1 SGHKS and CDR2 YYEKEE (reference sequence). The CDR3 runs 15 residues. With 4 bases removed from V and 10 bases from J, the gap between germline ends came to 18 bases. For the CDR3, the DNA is TGTGCCAGCAGCAACGACGGCCTACGGGGATCACCCCTCCACTTT. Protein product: CASSNDGLRGSPLHF.

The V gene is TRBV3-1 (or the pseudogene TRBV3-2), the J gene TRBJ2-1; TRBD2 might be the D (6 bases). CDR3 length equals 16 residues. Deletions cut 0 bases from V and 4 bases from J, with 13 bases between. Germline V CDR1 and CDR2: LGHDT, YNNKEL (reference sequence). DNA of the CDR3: TGTGCCAGCAGCCAAGAACGGGACGCGGGGTACAATGAGCAGTTCTTC. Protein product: CASSQERDAGYNEQFF.

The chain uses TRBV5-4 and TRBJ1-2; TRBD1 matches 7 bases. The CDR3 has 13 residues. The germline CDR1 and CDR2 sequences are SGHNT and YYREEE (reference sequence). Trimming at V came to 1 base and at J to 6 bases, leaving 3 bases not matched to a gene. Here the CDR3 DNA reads TGTGCCAGCAGCTTGCCAGGGGGAGATGGCTACACCTTC. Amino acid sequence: CASSLPGGDGYTF.

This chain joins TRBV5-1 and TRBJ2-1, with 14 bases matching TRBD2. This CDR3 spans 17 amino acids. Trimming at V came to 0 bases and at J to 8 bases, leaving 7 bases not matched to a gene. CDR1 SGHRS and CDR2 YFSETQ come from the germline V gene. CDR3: CASSLGGTSGSGDEQFF. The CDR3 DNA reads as TGCGCCAGCAGCTTGGGGGGGACTAGCGGGAGTGGGGATGAGCAGTTCTTC.

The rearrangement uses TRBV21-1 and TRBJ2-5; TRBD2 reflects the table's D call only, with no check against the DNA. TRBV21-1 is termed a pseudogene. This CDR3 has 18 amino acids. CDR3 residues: CASSNIRLAGGPRETQYF. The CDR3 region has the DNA TGTGCCAGCAGCAATATAAGACTAGCGGGAGGGCCAAGAGAGACCCAGTACTTC.

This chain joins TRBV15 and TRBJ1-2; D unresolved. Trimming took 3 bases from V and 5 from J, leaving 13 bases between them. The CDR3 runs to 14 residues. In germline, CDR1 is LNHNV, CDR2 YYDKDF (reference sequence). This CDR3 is CATSSTRTGYGYTF. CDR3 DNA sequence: TGTGCCACCAGCAGTACAAGGACGGGGTATGGCTACACCTTC.

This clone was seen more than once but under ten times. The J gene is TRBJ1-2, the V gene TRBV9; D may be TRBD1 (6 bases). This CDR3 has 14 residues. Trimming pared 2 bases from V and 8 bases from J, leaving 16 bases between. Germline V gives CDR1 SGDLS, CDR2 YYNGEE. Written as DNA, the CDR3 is TGTGCCAGCAGCGTGACAGGACTTGTCGGGGGCTACACCTTC. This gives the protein CASSVTGLVGGYTF.

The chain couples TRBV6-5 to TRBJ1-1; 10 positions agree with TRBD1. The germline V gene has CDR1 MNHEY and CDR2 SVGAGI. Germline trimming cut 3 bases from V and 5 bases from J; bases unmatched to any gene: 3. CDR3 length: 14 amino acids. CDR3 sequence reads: CASSYDRGLTEAFF. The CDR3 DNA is TGTGCCAGCAGTTATGACAGGGGGCTTACTGAAGCTTTCTTT.